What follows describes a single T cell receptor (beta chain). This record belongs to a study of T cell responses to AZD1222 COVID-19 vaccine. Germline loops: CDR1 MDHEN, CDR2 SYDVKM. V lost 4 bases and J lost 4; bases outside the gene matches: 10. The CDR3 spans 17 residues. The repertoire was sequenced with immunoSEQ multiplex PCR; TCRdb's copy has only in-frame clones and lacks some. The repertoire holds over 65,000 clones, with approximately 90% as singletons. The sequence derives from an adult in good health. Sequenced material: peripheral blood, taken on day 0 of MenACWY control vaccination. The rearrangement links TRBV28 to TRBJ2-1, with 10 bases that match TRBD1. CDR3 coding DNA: TGTGCCAGCAGTTCATATTACCGGGACAGGGGATACAATGAGCAGTTCTTC. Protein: CASSSYYRDRGYNEQFF.